One T cell receptor (beta chain) is described in this entry. Germline V CDR1 and CDR2: MNHNS, SASEGT. The CDR3 is 16 amino acids. V lost 2 bases to trimming and J lost 1 base; unmatched junction nucleotides: 3. Original methodology: Reference gene primer amplification yielded estimated nucleated cell counts. TCRdb keeps only in-frame clones here, not all; method: immunoSEQ multiplex PCR. V and J calls and clone size are given by that table; D and trimming were obtained from the DNA. The profile shows about 140,000 clones, approximately 80% of them singletons. This record belongs to a study of blood T cell repertoires in COVID-19. Study context: Whether acute or convalescent, the COVID-19 samples came from the United States, Italy and Spain. Sources were T cells, B-cell-depleted T cells, or PBMCs; the material itself was cDNA or gDNA.

This clonotype originated in a man in his forties or fifties with acute or convalescent COVID-19. The J gene is TRBJ2-2, the V gene TRBV6-1, with 8 bases that match TRBD1. Input material: peripheral blood. CDR3 amino acids: CASSERTGRNTGELFF. In DNA, the CDR3 is TGTGCCAGCAGTGAAAGGACAGGGAGGAACACCGGGGAGCTGTTTTTT.